The 23 T cell receptor beta chains listed next were all sequenced from one sample in a study of blood T cell repertoires in COVID-19. Measured with immunoSEQ multiplex PCR; TCRdb has only the in-frame clones, and not every one. In the table there are under 300,000 clones, roughly 81% of which are singletons. Material for sequencing was peripheral blood. These receptor sequences come from a man between 50 and 59 years old with acute or convalescent COVID-19.

The chain uses TRBV27 and TRBJ2-3; 9 bases agree with TRBD2. The CDR3 consists of 17 residues. V lost 6 bases, J lost 0 bases, and 10 bases stayed unmatched. Germline V gives CDR1 MNHEY, CDR2 SMNVEV (reference sequence). The DNA for the CDR3 is TGTGCCAGCAGCTCTCTAGGCGGGGGGGCTAGCACAGATACGCAGTATTTT. Translating it yields CASSSLGGGASTDTQYF.

This rearrangement joins TRBV11-2 to TRBJ2-5, with TRBD2 matching 14 bases. Per germline, CDR1 SGHAT and CDR2 FQNNGV. V shed 5 bases and J 5 bases; nucleotides not matched to a gene: 10. The CDR3 has 17 residues. The CDR3 loop is CASSLKGTSGSRETQYF. In nucleotides, the CDR3 is TGTGCCAGCAGCCTTAAAGGGACTAGCGGGAGTCGGGAGACCCAGTACTTC.

The chain links TRBV29-1 to TRBJ1-2; possibly TRBD1 for D (6 bases). V lost 6 bases and J 8 bases, leaving 16 bases between the germline ends. The germline CDR1 and CDR2 sequences are SQVTM and ANQGSEA. This CDR3 spans 12 amino acids. The CDR3 spells CSVATGRGGYTF. The CDR3 DNA reads TGCAGCGTCGCAACAGGGAGAGGCGGCTACACCTTC.

The chain links TRBV5-6 to TRBJ2-1; 9 bases match TRBD1. The junction had 15 bases not matched to a gene; V was cut back by 0 bases and J by 5 bases. Germline assignment: CDR1 SGHDT and CDR2 YYEEEE. The CDR3 covers 19 residues. The CDR3 reads CASSLAGTGYAVPNNEQFF. The CDR3 DNA is TGTGCCAGCAGCTTGGCCGGGACAGGGTACGCTGTTCCGAACAATGAGCAGTTCTTC.

CDR3 protein: CASSARQDSYEQYF. As DNA, the CDR3 is TGTGCCAGCAGCGCCCGACAGGACTCCTACGAGCAGTACTTC. The chain carries TRBV7-9 and TRBJ2-7, with TRBD1 as a possible D gene (6 bases). Deletions cut 5 bases from V and 0 bases from J, with 11 bases between. The germline CDR1 and CDR2 sequences are SEHNR and FQNEAQ (reference sequence). This CDR3 has 14 amino acids.

The rearrangement links TRBV2 to TRBJ1-2; D remains ambiguous. Germline loops: CDR1 SNHLY, CDR2 FYNNEI. The CDR3 sequence is 13 residues long. The ends were cut back, 3 bases at V and 2 bases at J, with 7 bases in the middle. The CDR3 is CASSDLENYGYTF. CDR3 coding DNA: TGTGCCAGCAGTGATCTGGAGAACTATGGCTACACCTTC.

This chain joins TRBV18 and TRBJ1-5; TRBD1 might be the D (5 bases). V lost 6 bases to trimming and J lost 4 bases, with 13 bases between them. The germline V gene has CDR1 KGHSH and CDR2 LQKENI. The CDR3 loop spans 14 amino acids. The CDR3 DNA is TGTGCCAGCTCGTCGACAGTGGGGAATCAGCCCCAGCATTTT. It is translated as CASSSTVGNQPQHF.

The rearrangement links TRBV5-6 to TRBJ1-2; D is ambiguous. Germline CDR1 SGHDT, CDR2 YYEEEE. The length of the CDR3 is 13 residues. Trimming took off 5 bases at V and 8 bases at J, with 16 bases between the two ends. CDR3 sequence reads: CASRRSAPLGYTF. In nucleotides, the CDR3 is TGTGCCAGCAGAAGATCAGCGCCGCTGGGCTACACCTTC. The full variable domain, in which reference TRBV5-6 and TRBJ1-2 provide the parts outside the CDR3, is DAGVTQSPTHLIKTRGQQVTLRCSPKSGHDTVSWYQQALGQGPQFIFQYYEEEERQRGNFPDRFSGHQFPNYSSELNVNALLLGDSALYLCASRRSAPLGYTFGSGTRLTVV.

The chain couples TRBV5-1 to TRBJ1-4; D may be TRBD1 (6 bases). The CDR3 is made up of 18 amino acids. The V gene's germline CDR1 is SGHRS and CDR2 YFSETQ. Trimming pared 4 bases from V and 0 bases from J, leaving 19 bases between. CDR3 protein: CASSRTTGTASTNEKLFF. As DNA, the CDR3 is TGCGCCAGCAGCCGTACTACAGGGACCGCTTCAACTAATGAAAAACTGTTTTTT.

The genes are TRBV6-1 and TRBJ1-5; D is ambiguous. Deletions cut 1 base from V and 4 bases from J, with 8 bases between. This CDR3 has 14 amino acids. Germline CDR1 is MNHNS and CDR2 is SASEGT. CDR3 nucleotides: TGTGCCAGCAGTGAAGTTCCAGGAAATCAGCCCCAGCATTTT. Protein sequence: CASSEVPGNQPQHF.

The chain has TRBV2 and TRBJ1-2; the D is unclear. The CDR3 contains 12 residues. Germline CDR1 reads SNHLY; CDR2 reads FYNNEI. V shed 3 bases and J shed 5 bases, with 7 bases lying between them. CDR3 sequence reads: CASSEGGYGYTF. CDR3 DNA: TGTGCCAGCAGTGAGGGAGGGTATGGCTACACCTTC.

V gene TRBV9 combines with J gene TRBJ1-2, with TRBD1 matching 8 bases. Trimming removed 5 bases from V and 4 bases from J; junction bases left unmatched: 7. The CDR3 is 14 amino acids. Germline CDR1 SGDLS, CDR2 YYNGEE. CDR3 amino acids: CASSEPTGGYGYTF. CDR3 bases: TGTGCCAGCAGTGAACCCACAGGGGGCTATGGCTACACCTTC.

CDR3 protein: CASSDLSGNTIYF. Written as DNA, the CDR3 is TGTGCCAGCAGCGATCTCTCTGGAAACACCATATATTTT. The V gene is TRBV9, the J gene TRBJ1-3; D is unresolved. The CDR3 extends over 13 amino acids. Germline CDR1 reads SGDLS; CDR2 reads YYNGEE. The V gene lost 3 bases and the J gene lost 0 bases, with 4 bases spanning the gap.

The chain links TRBV21-1 to TRBJ2-7; the table calls TRBD1, which could not be checked here. TRBV21-1 constitutes a pseudogene. The CDR3 runs to 17 residues. The CDR3 sequence: CASSKGSRDRITYEQYF. The CDR3 bases are TGTGCCAGCAGCAAAGGAAGCCGGGACAGGATAACCTACGAGCAGTACTTC.

The chain couples TRBV7-6 to TRBJ2-7; D remains ambiguous. Germline V gene sequence: CDR1 SGHVS, CDR2 FNYEAQ. The CDR3 is 13 residues long. Trimming removed 1 base at V and 3 bases at J, with 7 bases between. The CDR3 DNA sequence: TGTGCCAGCAGCTTAGGACACCTCTACGAGCAGTACTTC. Protein: CASSLGHLYEQYF.

The chain employs TRBV10-2 and TRBJ2-5; D is uncertain. With 4 bases removed from V and 5 bases from J, the gap between germline ends came to 11 bases. The CDR3 runs to 13 residues. Germline V lookup: CDR1 WSHSY, CDR2 SAAADI. The CDR3 protein is CASSGSSRETQYF. CDR3 sequence (DNA): TGCGCCAGCAGTGGCTCATCTAGGGAGACCCAGTACTTC.

This chain links TRBV7-9 with TRBJ1-2; D possibly corresponds to TRBD1 (5 bases). V lost 4 bases to trimming and J lost 3 bases, with 12 bases between them. The CDR3 is 14 amino acids. Germline V CDR1 and CDR2: SEHNR, FQNEAQ (reference sequence). The CDR3 is CASSSTGSHYGYTF. The CDR3 DNA sequence: TGTGCCAGCAGCTCCACAGGTTCTCACTATGGCTACACCTTC.

The rearrangement uses TRBV27 and TRBJ2-7; 7 nucleotides match TRBD1. The V and J ends lost 5 bases and 2 bases, in that order; junction bases with no gene match: 12. This CDR3 has 16 amino acids. Germline CDR1 MNHEY, CDR2 SMNVEV (reference sequence). The CDR3 DNA reads TGTGCCAGCAGTCTCTCCCGACAGGGAAGCCCCTACGAGCAGTACTTC. Encoded protein: CASSLSRQGSPYEQYF.

The V and J genes are TRBV18 and TRBJ1-3; 7 bases agree with TRBD1. Unmatched junction bases numbered 5, after V lost 3 bases and J lost 0 bases. CDR1 and CDR2 (germline): KGHSH, LQKENI. This CDR3 has 16 residues. The CDR3, as DNA: TGTGCCAGCTCACCCGGACAGGCAACCTCTGGAAACACCATATATTTT. Protein: CASSPGQATSGNTIYF.

The chain links TRBV29-1 to TRBJ2-1; 12 positions agree with TRBD1. CDR1 is SQVTM, CDR2 ANQGSEA, per germline. V gave up 8 bases and J gave up 4 bases; unmatched junction bases: 12. The CDR3 length is 16 residues. The DNA for the CDR3 is TGCAGCTCATGGGACAGGGGGCTGCCCGGATACAATGAGCAGTTCTTC. The encoded protein is CSSWDRGLPGYNEQFF.

This clone was seen a handful of times. J is TRBJ1-5 and V is TRBV19; D may be TRBD1 (6 bases). Between the trimmed V and J ends, which lost 7 bases and 4 bases, there was a span of 23 bases. This CDR3 is 17 amino acids long. The V gene's germline CDR1 is LNHDA and CDR2 SQIVND (reference sequence). CDR3 amino acids: CASTPHSGQPANQPQHF. For the CDR3, the DNA is TGTGCCAGTACCCCCCACTCCGGACAGCCTGCGAATCAGCCCCAGCATTTT.

The chain carries TRBV2 and TRBJ1-2; D is uncertain. Germline-derived CDR1 and CDR2 are SNHLY and FYNNEI. V shed 9 bases and J shed 0 bases, with 8 bases lying between them. The CDR3 contains 12 residues. The CDR3 sequence: CARLHPNYGYTF. Here the CDR3 DNA reads TGTGCCAGACTCCACCCTAACTATGGCTACACCTTC.

This rearrangement joins TRBV11-2 to TRBJ2-7; D is unresolved. The CDR3 is made up of 14 amino acids. V was cut by 0 bases and J by 0 bases, with 6 bases left in between. Germline V gives CDR1 SGHAT, CDR2 FQNNGV. The CDR3 region has the DNA TGTGCCAGCAGCTTAGACCCAGTCTCCTACGAGCAGTACTTC. It codes for CASSLDPVSYEQYF.